This T cell receptor (beta chain) was captured in a study of cytomegalovirus exposure and HLA in healthy donors. Study results and limitations: A link between a missense DCLRE1C variant and TCR beta V- and J-gene trimming emerged from a later analysis. The productive fraction for most TCR beta V segments was about 87% or about 30% in an earlier analysis.

Germline V gene sequence: CDR1 SGHRS, CDR2 YFSETQ. The trim removed 0 bases at V and 1 base at J, leaving 10 bases unmatched. CDR3 length: 18 residues. 60 Vbeta and 13 Jbeta primers were used in PCR. Method: immunoSEQ multiplex PCR; TCRdb's copy keeps in-frame clones and lacks some. The data show around 150,000 clones, around 65% seen once. A few counts support this clone. What it recognizes is unknown. The J gene is TRBJ2-3, the V gene TRBV5-1; 8 bases match TRBD2. The TCR sequence derives from a woman aged 25 to 39 in good health and CMV-seropositive. Sequencing was performed on PBMCs. Here the CDR3 reads CASSLGRGAAPGTDTQYF. In DNA, the CDR3 is TGCGCCAGCAGCTTGGGGCGGGGGGCCGCACCGGGCACAGATACGCAGTATTTT.